The clone carrying this T cell receptor beta chain was recorded only once. This record belongs to a study of blood T cell repertoires in COVID-19. The wider study: In each case, the material was cDNA or gDNA derived from T cells, B-cell-depleted T cells, or PBMCs.

The table came from immunoSEQ multiplex PCR; TCRdb's copy has only in-frame clones and leaves some out. The sample gives some 200,000 clones, 83% of which show up once; roughly 1.3% is in the top ten. The sample taken for sequencing was peripheral blood. The receptor comes from a woman in her thirties with COVID-19, enrolled during active disease.

The CDR3 sequence: CASRSGTGVNTEAFF. In DNA, the CDR3 is TGTGCCAGCAGATCCGGGACAGGGGTGAACACTGAAGCTTTCTTT. V usage is TRBV6-5 and J usage is TRBJ1-1; TRBD1 agrees at 10 bases. Germline values: CDR1 MNHEY, CDR2 SVGAGI. This CDR3 region has 15 residues. With V trimmed by 6 bases and J by 0 bases, 4 bases remained unmatched.